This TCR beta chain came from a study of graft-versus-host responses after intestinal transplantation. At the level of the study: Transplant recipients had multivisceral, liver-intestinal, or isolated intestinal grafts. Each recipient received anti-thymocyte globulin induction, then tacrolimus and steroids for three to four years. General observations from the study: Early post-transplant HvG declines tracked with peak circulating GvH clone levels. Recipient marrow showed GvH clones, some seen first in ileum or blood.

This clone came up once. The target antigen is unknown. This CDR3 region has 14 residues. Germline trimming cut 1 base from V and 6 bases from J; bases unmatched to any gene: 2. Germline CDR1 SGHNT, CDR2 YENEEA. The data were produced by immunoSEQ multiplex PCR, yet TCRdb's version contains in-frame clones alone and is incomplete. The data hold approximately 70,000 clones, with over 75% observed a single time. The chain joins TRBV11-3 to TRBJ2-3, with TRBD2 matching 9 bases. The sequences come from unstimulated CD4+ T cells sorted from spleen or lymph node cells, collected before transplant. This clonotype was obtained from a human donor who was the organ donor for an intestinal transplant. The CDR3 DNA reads TGTGCCAGCAGCTTAGGGGCGGGGGGGGATACGCAGTATTTT. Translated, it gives CASSLGAGGDTQYF.